Shown below are 14 T cell receptor beta chains from a single sample sequenced in a study of T cell responses to AZD1222 COVID-19 vaccine. Using immunoSEQ multiplex PCR, the repertoire was profiled, and TCRdb retains in-frame clones only, with some absent. This sample has 100,000 or so clones, with 90% found just once. Sequenced here: peripheral blood, sampled on day 0 of AZD1222 vaccination. Source of these receptors: an adult in good health.

This rearrangement joins TRBV2 to TRBJ1-1; possibly TRBD1 for D (5 bases). The CDR3 is 12 residues long. V shed 7 bases and J shed 11 bases, with 17 bases lying between them. CDR1 and CDR2 from the germline V gene are SNHLY and FYNNEI. CDR3 region: CASKIQAVVAFF. The DNA of the CDR3 is TGTGCCAGCAAAATACAGGCCGTGGTCGCTTTCTTT.

This rearrangement joins TRBV4-2 to TRBJ2-2; 9 bases align to TRBD2. Per the germline V gene, CDR1 is LGHNA and CDR2 is YNFKEQ. V was pared by 4 bases and J by 4 bases, with 4 bases of the junction left unmatched. This CDR3 region has 15 residues. In DNA, the CDR3 is TGTGCCAGCAGCCCGTTTAGCGGGGGCACCGGGGAGCTGTTTTTT. This codes for CASSPFSGGTGELFF.

This clone was seen a single time. V usage is TRBV7-8 and J usage is TRBJ1-5; D is uncertain. V lost 5 bases, J lost 6 bases, and 11 bases lay in between. The CDR3 contains 13 residues. Germline V gene data show CDR1 as SGHVS and CDR2 as FQNEAQ. The DNA for the CDR3 is TGTGCCAGCAGCCTTAGGATGGGTCAGCCCCAGCATTTT. This encodes CASSLRMGQPQHF.

The V call is TRBV5-4, the J call TRBJ1-2; D possibly corresponds to TRBD1 (5 bases). Germline CDR1 is SGHNT and CDR2 is YYREEE (reference sequence). The V end lost 4 bases, the J end lost 5 bases, and 12 bases lay between the germline ends. The CDR3 is 13 amino acids. CDR3 region: CASSGPWGYGYTF. DNA of the CDR3: TGTGCCAGCAGCGGACCCTGGGGGTATGGCTACACCTTC.

The V and J genes are TRBV27 and TRBJ2-1; D tentatively fits TRBD1 or TRBD2 (5 bases each). Germline loops: CDR1 MNHEY, CDR2 SMNVEV (reference sequence). The CDR3 has 13 residues. Trimming took 4 bases from V and 5 from J, leaving 9 bases between them. The CDR3 sequence: CASSYGTNNEQFF. The CDR3 DNA reads as TGTGCCAGCAGTTACGGGACCAACAATGAGCAGTTCTTC.

V is TRBV5-6 and J is TRBJ2-1, with D possibly TRBD2 on 6 matching bases. Germline V CDR1 and CDR2: SGHDT, YYEEEE. CDR3 size: 11 residues. Deletions cut 4 bases from V and 9 bases from J, with 8 bases between. The CDR3 nucleotides are TGTGCCAGCAGCATCGGGAGTGAGCAGTTCTTC. Translation: CASSIGSEQFF.

Points on this clone: Relative to the germline gene, one junction end is altered; a read error may explain this. The chain is built from TRBV7-9 and TRBJ1-1, with D perhaps TRBD1 (5 bases). Germline-derived CDR1 and CDR2 are SEHNR and FQNEAQ (reference sequence). This CDR3 has 14 residues. The CDR3: CASSLNRGNSEAFF. CDR3 coding DNA: TGTGCCAGCAGCTTAAATCGGGGGAACTCTGAAGCTTTCTTT.

Written as DNA, the CDR3 is TGTGCCAGCAGCCCGGCGAGGGGCGATTCACCCCTCCACTTT. As protein: CASSPARGDSPLHF. This rearrangement joins TRBV3-1 (or the pseudogene TRBV3-2) to TRBJ1-6; a weak D match, TRBD1 (5 bases). Deletions cut 4 bases from V and 8 bases from J, with 12 bases between. The CDR3 totals 14 residues. Germline CDR1 reads LGHDT; CDR2 reads YNNKEL (reference sequence).

This clone was counted only a few times. This sample also contains other DNA sequences that code for the same CDR3. This chain uses TRBV7-9 with TRBJ2-1; 10 positions agree with TRBD2. CDR3 length: 16 residues. The germline V gene encodes CDR1 SEHNR and CDR2 FQNEAQ (reference sequence). The J segment lost 4 bases and the V segment lost 0 bases, leaving 3 bases of the junction unmatched. CDR3 amino acids: CASSLALAGTYNEQFF. CDR3 sequence (DNA): TGTGCCAGCAGCTTAGCACTAGCGGGGACATACAATGAGCAGTTCTTC.

The V call is TRBV5-5, the J call TRBJ1-2; 7 nucleotides align to TRBD1. This CDR3 has 14 amino acids. V trimming: 7 bases; J trimming: 0 bases; junction bases outside the gene matches: 6. Germline V gene data show CDR1 as SGHKS and CDR2 as YYEKEE (reference sequence). The CDR3 spells CASGGQAANYGYTF. The CDR3, as DNA: TGTGCCAGCGGTGGACAGGCGGCTAACTATGGCTACACCTTC.

The chain recombines TRBV25-1 with TRBJ1-2; 8 positions agree with TRBD1. With 5 bases clipped from V and 8 bases from J, the junction kept 4 bases outside the gene matches. The CDR3 spans 12 residues. Germline assignment: CDR1 MGHDK and CDR2 SYGVNS. CDR3: CASSRTGFGYTF. DNA for the CDR3: TGTGCCAGCAGTCGGACAGGGTTCGGCTACACCTTC.

The chain joins TRBV3-1 (or the pseudogene TRBV3-2) to TRBJ1-1; perhaps TRBD1 as D (5 bases). Germline V lookup: CDR1 LGHDT, CDR2 YNNKEL (reference sequence). Trimming removed 4 bases at V and 1 base at J, with 25 bases between. The CDR3 is 19 amino acids. CDR3 loop: CASSLDPGGRGKENTEAFF. Here the CDR3 DNA reads TGTGCCAGCAGCCTCGATCCAGGAGGGAGGGGTAAGGAGAACACTGAAGCTTTCTTT.

This chain joins TRBV18 and TRBJ2-3, with no clear D. The CDR3 length is 16 residues. Germline V gives CDR1 KGHSH, CDR2 LQKENI. With 1 base removed from V and 5 bases from J, the gap between germline ends came to 16 bases. CDR3: CASSPRVGKQGDTQYF. DNA of the CDR3: TGTGCCAGCTCACCACGAGTGGGGAAGCAAGGAGATACGCAGTATTTT.

Of note for this clone: In the same sample, other DNA sequences code for this CDR3. This sequence joins TRBV7-8 and TRBJ2-1; D uncertain. Germline assignment: CDR1 SGHVS and CDR2 FQNEAQ. The germline V and J ends were trimmed by 3 bases and 7 bases, with 4 bases remaining between them. This CDR3 has 11 amino acids. As DNA, the CDR3 is TGTGCCAGCAGCTTGGGAAATGAGCAGTTCTTC. The encoded protein is CASSLGNEQFF.